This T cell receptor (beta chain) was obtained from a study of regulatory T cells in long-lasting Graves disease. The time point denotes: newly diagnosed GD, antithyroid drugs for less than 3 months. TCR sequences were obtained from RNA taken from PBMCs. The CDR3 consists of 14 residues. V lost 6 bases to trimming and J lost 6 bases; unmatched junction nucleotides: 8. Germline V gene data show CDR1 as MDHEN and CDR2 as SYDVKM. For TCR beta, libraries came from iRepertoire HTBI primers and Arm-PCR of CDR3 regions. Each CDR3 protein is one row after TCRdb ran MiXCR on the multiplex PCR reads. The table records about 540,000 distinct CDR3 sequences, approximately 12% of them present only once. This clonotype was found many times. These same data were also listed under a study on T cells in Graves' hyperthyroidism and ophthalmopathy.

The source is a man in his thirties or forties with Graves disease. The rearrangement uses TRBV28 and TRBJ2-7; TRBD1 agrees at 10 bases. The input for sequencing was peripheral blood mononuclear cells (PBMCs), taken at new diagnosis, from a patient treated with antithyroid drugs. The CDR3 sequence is CASSYGTGAFEQYF. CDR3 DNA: TGTGCCAGCAGCTACGGGACAGGGGCCTTCGAGCAGTACTTC.